Given below is one TCR beta chain in context. The antigen is unknown. Clones were sequenced by immunoSEQ multiplex PCR, and TCRdb holds only the in-frame ones, with some missing. The table records approximately 140,000 clones, roughly 90% of them present only once. The sample comes from a study of T cell responses to AZD1222 COVID-19 vaccine. CDR1 is KGHDR and CDR2 is SFDVKD in the germline V gene. V was pared by 7 bases and J by 2 bases, with 2 bases of the junction left unmatched. This CDR3 is built from 14 residues. Notes on the study in general: Clonal diversity may have been underestimated in mostly white British donors.

The TCR originated in an adult who received the AZD1222 COVID-19 vaccine. This material consisted of peripheral blood, taken 28 days after the second AZD1222 dose. The chain is built from TRBV24-1 and TRBJ1-5; 9 positions agree with TRBD1. CDR3 in DNA: TGTGCCACCAGCCGGGACAGGGGCAATCAGCCCCAGCATTTT. Encoded protein: CATSRDRGNQPQHF.